This T cell receptor (beta chain) was sequenced in a study of cytomegalovirus exposure and HLA in healthy donors. The PCR contained 60 Vbeta and 13 Jbeta primers. Sequencing was performed with immunoSEQ multiplex PCR; in TCRdb, only in-frame clones are kept and a portion is missing. The data show more than 150,000 clones, 75% to 90% seen once. The CDR3 totals 14 residues. CDR1 and CDR2 (germline): SEHNR, FQNEAQ (reference sequence). The V end lost 4 bases, the J end lost 4 bases, and 13 bases lay between the germline ends. The sequencing sample was made of PBMCs. This TCR came from a woman between 50 and 59 years old in good health and CMV-seropositive. The V call is TRBV7-9, the J call TRBJ1-1; no reliable D call. CDR3 protein: CASSSDGRVTEAFF. In nucleotides, the CDR3 is TGTGCCAGCAGCTCGGACGGGAGGGTCACTGAAGCTTTCTTT.